The entry that follows covers one TCR beta chain sequence. Its antigen is unidentified. The data were produced by immunoSEQ multiplex PCR, yet TCRdb's version contains in-frame clones alone and is incomplete. The sample holds around 70,000 clones, approximately 71% seen once. From germline, CDR1 is MDHEN and CDR2 SYDVKM. The ends were cut back, 4 bases at V and 2 bases at J, with 11 bases in the middle. This CDR3 contains 14 residues. These data originate in a study of cytotoxic CD8 clonotypes in ibrutinib-treated CLL. Findings of the study overall: T-cell clonality at baseline went above that of age-matched healthy donors and rose and fell with circulating CD8+ T-cell counts.

The gene calls are TRBV28 and TRBJ2-5; weak D call: TRBD2 (5 bases). This receptor was identified in a human donor with chronic lymphocytic leukemia. The source was PBMCs, collected after 12 months of ibrutinib treatment. The CDR3 loop is CASSSRRDQETQYF. In DNA form, the CDR3 reads TGTGCCAGCAGTTCGCGCCGGGATCAAGAGACCCAGTACTTC. Together with reference TRBV28 and TRBJ2-5, the CDR3 gives the full variable domain: DVKVTQSSRYLVKRTGEKVFLECVQDMDHENMFWYRQDPGLGLRLIYFSYDVKMKEKGDIPEGYSVSREKKERFSLILESASTNQTSMYLCASSSRRDQETQYFGPGTRLLVL.